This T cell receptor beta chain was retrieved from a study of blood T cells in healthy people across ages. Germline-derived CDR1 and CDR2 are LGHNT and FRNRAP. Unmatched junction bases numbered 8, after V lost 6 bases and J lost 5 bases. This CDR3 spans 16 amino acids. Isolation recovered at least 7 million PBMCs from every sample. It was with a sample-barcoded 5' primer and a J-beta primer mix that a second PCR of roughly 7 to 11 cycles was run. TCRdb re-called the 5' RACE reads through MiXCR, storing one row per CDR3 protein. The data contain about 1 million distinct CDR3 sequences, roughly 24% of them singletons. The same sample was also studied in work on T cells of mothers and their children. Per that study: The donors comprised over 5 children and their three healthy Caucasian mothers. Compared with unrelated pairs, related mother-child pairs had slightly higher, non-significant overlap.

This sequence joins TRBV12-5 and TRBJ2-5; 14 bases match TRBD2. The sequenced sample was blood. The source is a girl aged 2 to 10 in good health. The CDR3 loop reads CASGPRTSGGTETQYF. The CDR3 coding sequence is TGTGCTAGTGGCCCGCGGACTAGCGGGGGGACGGAGACCCAGTACTTC.